This is a list of T cell receptor beta chains from one sample in a study of TIL therapy for anti-PD-1-resistant metastatic lung cancer. TCRdb's copy holds only in-frame clones and misses some; the assay was immunoSEQ multiplex PCR. In the table there are about 100,000 clones, about 71% of which are singletons. This specimen was tumor tissue, taken at baseline. Every receptor here comes from a person between 25 and 79 years old with non-small cell lung cancer. Each CDR3 is given with its conserved first and last residue.

CDR3aa	len	j_gene	v_gene
CASSQGDIVPQHF	13	TRBJ1-5	TRBV3-1/TRBV3-2
CASSSGGPGDTQYF	14	TRBJ2-3	TRBV18
CSVTGLAGGQYEQYF	15	TRBJ2-7	TRBV29-1
CASSLSWAPNFITF	14	TRBJ1-2	TRBV7-2
CASSLGHQPQHF	12	TRBJ1-5	TRBV28
CASSPLEYLADGYTF	15	TRBJ1-2	TRBV6-5
CASSHSTGAKNIQYF	15	TRBJ2-4	TRBV4-1
CASSRGVLEGTQYF	14	TRBJ2-5	TRBV27
CASSARRDTYNEQFF	15	TRBJ2-1	TRBV9
CASSLFGTSGPSYNEQFF	18	TRBJ2-1	TRBV28
CASSSSPEGGTYEQYF	16	TRBJ2-7	TRBV7-6
CASTPEEWRGNEQFF	15	TRBJ2-1	TRBV6-2/TRBV6-3
CATSPHRGNEKLFF	14	TRBJ1-4	TRBV28
CASSSGDRLYNEQFF	15	TRBJ2-1	TRBV28
CASSFLLAGPQETQYF	16	TRBJ2-5	TRBV7-9
CALGHIGDQPQHF	13	TRBJ1-5	TRBV30
CASSFTGTANQPQHF	15	TRBJ1-5	TRBV7-9
CAWSVGGDQPQHF	13	TRBJ1-5	TRBV30
CASGFTEAFF	10	TRBJ1-1	TRBV19
CASSLEPGEVTGELFF	16	TRBJ2-2	TRBV7-6
CASSQRQGQGRVNEQFF	17	TRBJ2-1	TRBV4-1
CAWGRSSGVEQYF	13	TRBJ2-7	TRBV30
CAGSLGSYNEQFF	13	TRBJ2-1	TRBV14
CASRPPGQGETQYF	14	TRBJ2-5	TRBV7-2
CATSVQGTGGELFF	14	TRBJ2-2	TRBV24-1
CASSLRTSGPYEQYF	15	TRBJ2-7	TRBV4-1
CASSSGGQETQYF	13	TRBJ2-5	TRBV5-1
CAISEYSSGYYNEQFF	16	TRBJ2-1	TRBV10-3
CASSYDSGLEGYTF	14	TRBJ1-2	TRBV6-5
CASGTGWYEQYF	12	TRBJ2-7	TRBV19
CASSLSPSGRAAAYEQYF	18	TRBJ2-7	TRBV28
CASSLGLAGAGDTQYF	16	TRBJ2-3	TRBV4-3
CASSRGTSGGGTEQFF	16	TRBJ2-1	TRBV4-2
CASRLAGPYEQYF	13	TRBJ2-7	TRBV28
CASGRDTTYEQYF	13	TRBJ2-7	TRBV5-4
CASGWSSGNTIYF	13	TRBJ1-3	TRBV7-9
CASSSPRDRNTGELFF	16	TRBJ2-2	TRBV5-4
CASSLNGELFF	11	TRBJ2-2	TRBV12-3/TRBV12-4
CATHRTANTEAFF	13	TRBJ1-1	TRBV19
CASSLGQNEKLFF	13	TRBJ1-4	TRBV5-1
CASSMAGSYGYTF	13	TRBJ1-2	TRBV19
CSVVLGTGGYTF	12	TRBJ1-2	TRBV29-1
CASSVDPGTVNTEAFF	16	TRBJ1-1	TRBV9
CASSRGLSSYEQYF	14	TRBJ2-7	TRBV6-5
CASSYSIQASAEQFF	15	TRBJ2-1	TRBV6-2/TRBV6-3
CASSGGLQGEGNQPQHF	17	TRBJ1-5	TRBV6-1
CASSKGGLAGSTDTQYF	17	TRBJ2-3	TRBV28
CASSHGILRGYTF	13	TRBJ1-2	TRBV12-3/TRBV12-4
CASSFSTGTLSYEQFF	16	TRBJ2-1	TRBV27
CASTPPAGTGFSRETQYF	18	TRBJ2-5	TRBV28
CASSLEFGRAVEKLFF	16	TRBJ1-4	TRBV5-5